The 27 T cell receptor beta chains presented below share a single source sample, sequenced in a study of vaccination and CD4 T cells after COVID-19. Antigens of these TCRs are unknown. Sequenced with the Oncomine TCR Beta short-read assay was DNA taken from cultured CD4+ T cells. TCRdb re-called the PCR reads with MiXCR, one entry per CDR3 protein. The sample lists 15,000 to 25,000 distinct CDR3 sequences, less than 50% occurring once. Stated treatment: roughly 11-day PBMC culture with coronavirus spike peptide pools or control peptides (ViraFEST assay). Sequencing input: cultured CD4+ T cells from blood. The origin of the receptors is a human donor with COVID-19.

This clonotype was recorded a few times. This chain joins TRBV7-8 and TRBJ2-5, with a possible D match to TRBD1 (5 bases). Trimming cost V 11 bases and J 0 bases, with 10 bases left between them. The CDR3 contains 12 residues. Germline CDR1 SGHVS, CDR2 FQNEAQ. CDR3 DNA sequence: TGTGCCGACAGCGCGAACCAAGAGACCCAGTACTTC. This sequence encodes CADSANQETQYF.

The chain carries TRBV18 and TRBJ2-7; D is perhaps TRBD1 (6 bases). The length of the CDR3 is 12 residues. From germline, CDR1 is KGHSH and CDR2 LQKENI. V was cut by 5 bases and J by 4 bases, with 9 bases left in between. CDR3 DNA: TGTGCCAGCTCAGCAGGGGTTTACGAGCAGTACTTC. As protein: CASSAGVYEQYF.

V usage is TRBV28 and J usage is TRBJ1-4, with 9 bases that match TRBD1. Germline trimming cut 5 bases from V and 0 bases from J; bases unmatched to any gene: 7. The length of the CDR3 is 17 residues. Looked up from germline, CDR1 is MDHEN and CDR2 is SYDVKM. CDR3 DNA: TGTGCCAGCAGTCCGGGACAGGGAGCACCAACTAATGAAAAACTGTTTTTT. Protein product: CASSPGQGAPTNEKLFF.

The rearrangement joins TRBV6-5 to TRBJ1-3; D not certain. Germline V gene data show CDR1 as MNHEY and CDR2 as SVGAGI. Trimming left V 2 bases short and J 4 bases short, with 12 bases between. The CDR3 spans 15 residues. The CDR3 DNA sequence: TGTGCCAGCAGTTACAAATCCAGCCTAGGAAACACCATATATTTT. This sequence encodes CASSYKSSLGNTIYF.

The chain couples TRBV6-1 to TRBJ2-7; TRBD2 is a possible D gene (7 bases). V was clipped by 4 bases and J by 4 bases, with 17 bases between them. The CDR3 runs to 15 residues. Germline assignment: CDR1 MNHNS and CDR2 SASEGT. Here the CDR3 DNA reads TGTGCCAGCAGTGGGGGGGGCCGGGGGAAGTACGAGCAGTACTTC. Residues: CASSGGGRGKYEQYF.

By share, this clonotype ranks as medium-sized. The rearrangement joins TRBV15 to TRBJ1-2, with D possibly matching TRBD1 (6 bases). The germline V gene has CDR1 LNHNV and CDR2 YYDKDF (reference sequence). V dropped 1 base and J dropped 8 bases, with 17 bases sitting between them. The CDR3 is 15 residues long. DNA of the CDR3: TGTGCCACCAGCAGAGGGACGGGGCAGGGGAAGGGCTACACCTTC. Translated: CATSRGTGQGKGYTF.

In DNA form, the CDR3 reads TGTGCCAGCAGTTCAACAGGTCAAACGCAGTATTTT. Translated, it gives CASSSTGQTQYF. The V gene is TRBV27, the J gene TRBJ2-3; D perhaps matches TRBD1 (5 bases). Germline loops: CDR1 MNHEY, CDR2 SMNVEV (reference sequence). This CDR3 is built from 12 residues. The V end lost 4 bases, the J end lost 9 bases, and 11 bases lay between the germline ends.

This clonotype came up a few times. This rearrangement joins TRBV28 to TRBJ1-2; 10 bases agree with TRBD1. The CDR3 runs to 16 residues. Germline CDR1 and CDR2: MDHEN and SYDVKM. The trim removed 6 bases at V and 4 bases at J, leaving 11 bases unmatched. In DNA form, the CDR3 reads TGTGCCAGCAGCAATACCGCGGGACAGGGGCTCTATGGCTACACCTTC. Protein product: CASSNTAGQGLYGYTF.

This clonotype has more than one count but fewer than ten. The genes are TRBV28 and TRBJ2-2, with 9 bases lining up with TRBD1. Germline CDR1 is MDHEN and CDR2 is SYDVKM. After removal of 7 bases from V and 7 bases from J, the junction contained 7 bases not matched to a gene. This CDR3 is built from 14 residues. CDR3 sequence reads: CASTRTGVSGELFF. CDR3 nucleotides: TGTGCCAGCACGCGGACAGGGGTGAGCGGGGAGCTGTTTTTT.

This clonotype was detected only a few times. The rearrangement joins TRBV24-1 to TRBJ1-2; no clear D. The CDR3 is 12 residues long. The V gene's germline CDR1 is KGHDR and CDR2 SFDVKD. The V gene lost 0 bases and the J gene lost 7 bases, with 5 bases spanning the gap. The CDR3 sequence: CATSDLGSGYTF. CDR3 nucleotide sequence: TGTGCCACCAGTGATTTGGGCTCTGGCTACACCTTC.

This clonotype was recorded a few times. The J gene is TRBJ1-6, the V gene TRBV19; 7 positions agree with TRBD1. The V gene's germline CDR1 is LNHDA and CDR2 SQIVND (reference sequence). V was clipped by 5 bases and J by 7 bases; unmatched bases: 8. The CDR3 has 15 amino acids. CDR3 loop: CASSWAGQTNSPLHF. The DNA for the CDR3 is TGTGCCAGTAGTTGGGCGGGACAGACCAATTCACCCCTCCACTTT.

The chain combines TRBV19 with TRBJ1-1; D gene unclear. The CDR3 runs 13 residues. Germline values: CDR1 LNHDA, CDR2 SQIVND (reference sequence). V was clipped by 6 bases and J by 5 bases, with 13 bases between them. The CDR3 DNA is TGTGCCAGTAGGGTCGAGGAAGGTACTGAAGCTTTCTTT. It translates to CASRVEEGTEAFF.

This clonotype appeared a few times. The genes are TRBV15 and TRBJ1-1, with D maybe TRBD1 (5 bases). V lost 3 bases and J lost 0, with 8 bases in between. The CDR3 totals 14 residues. Looked up from germline, CDR1 is LNHNV and CDR2 is YYDKDF (reference sequence). CDR3 nucleotide sequence: TGTGCCACCAGCAGCGGACACCTGAACACTGAAGCTTTCTTT. Translated: CATSSGHLNTEAFF.

The chain couples TRBV6-1 to TRBJ1-1; 7 positions match TRBD1. The CDR3 extends over 16 amino acids. Trimming removed 1 base from V and 6 bases from J; junction bases left unmatched: 11. Germline CDR1 and CDR2: MNHNS and SASEGT. CDR3 nucleotides: TGTGCCAGCAGTGAAGTTCCAGGGGGACGCAGGGCTGAAGCTTTCTTT. This sequence encodes CASSEVPGGRRAEAFF.

This clonotype appeared a few times. V and J are TRBV11-3 and TRBJ1-5; D is possibly TRBD1 (5 bases). The CDR3 runs to 14 residues. V was trimmed by 5 bases and J by 2 bases, leaving 10 bases between them. The V gene's germline CDR1 is SGHNT and CDR2 YENEEA. The CDR3 loop is CASSLGGGNQPQHF. The CDR3 DNA follows: TGTGCCAGCAGCCTCGGAGGGGGCAATCAGCCCCAGCATTTT.

This clonotype was detected only once. Here the CDR3 reads CAISDKRLADTGELFF. CDR3 sequence (DNA): TGTGCCATCAGTGACAAGAGACTAGCGGACACCGGGGAGCTGTTTTTT. V usage is TRBV10-3 and J usage is TRBJ2-2; 9 bases align to TRBD2. The CDR3 length is 16 residues. Per the germline V gene, CDR1 is ENHRY and CDR2 is SYGVKD. Germline trimming cut 3 bases from V and 3 bases from J; bases unmatched to any gene: 5.

This clonotype was seen only a few times. The V call is TRBV6-1, the J call TRBJ1-2; 12 bases agree with TRBD1. This CDR3 comprises 18 residues. Germline V gives CDR1 MNHNS, CDR2 SASEGT. V lost 5 bases to trimming and J lost 4 bases; unmatched junction nucleotides: 14. CDR3 DNA: TGTGCCAGCAGTCCAGACGGGACAGGGGGCTATGATGGCTATGGCTACACCTTC. Translation: CASSPDGTGGYDGYGYTF.

By share, this clonotype counts as medium-sized (0.01 to 0.1%). The rearrangement joins TRBV25-1 to TRBJ1-2, with D perhaps TRBD1 (5 bases). CDR1 and CDR2 (germline): MGHDK, SYGVNS. V lost 5 bases to trimming and J lost 7 bases, with 20 bases between them. The CDR3 sequence is 15 residues long. The DNA of the CDR3 is TGTGCCAGCAGTATCCCCGGGACCCCTGTGGGTGGCTACACCTTC. It is translated as CASSIPGTPVGGYTF.

The chain couples TRBV4-2 to TRBJ2-7, with no clear D. Germline V gene sequence: CDR1 LGHNA, CDR2 YNFKEQ. V dropped 1 base and J dropped 2 bases, with 15 bases sitting between them. The CDR3 has 16 amino acids. CDR3 DNA: TGTGCCAGCAGCCAAGTAAGCAGCGAGGATACCTACGAGCAGTACTTC. It encodes CASSQVSSEDTYEQYF.

In this sample, this clonotype turned up a few times. The chain recombines TRBV11-3 with TRBJ1-2; D ambiguous. The CDR3 consists of 12 residues. CDR1 and CDR2 (germline): SGHNT, YENEEA. With 6 bases removed from V and 7 bases from J, the gap between germline ends came to 12 bases. CDR3 region: CASREQPGGYTF. DNA of the CDR3: TGTGCCAGCAGGGAGCAACCCGGTGGCTACACCTTC.

This clonotype has only a few counts. The chain joins TRBV20-1 to TRBJ2-5; a possible D gene is TRBD2 (7 bases). Trimming pared 6 bases from V and 2 bases from J, leaving 16 bases between. This CDR3 has 14 residues. Germline V gene data show CDR1 as DFQATT and CDR2 as SNEGSKA (reference sequence). The CDR3 nucleotides are TGCAGTGCCCGGAGGGGGGGCTTACAAGAGACCCAGTACTTC. Its translation is CSARRGGLQETQYF.

This clonotype was seen more than once but under ten times. This chain uses TRBV7-9 with TRBJ1-2; a weak D match, TRBD1 (6 bases). Trimming removed 5 bases from V and 4 bases from J, with 20 bases in between. The germline CDR1 and CDR2 sequences are SEHNR and FQNEAQ (reference sequence). This CDR3 contains 16 residues. The CDR3 loop is CASSSSTGALGYGYTF. As DNA, the CDR3 is TGTGCCAGCAGCAGCAGCACGGGGGCGCTTGGCTATGGCTACACCTTC.

The CDR3 here is CASSLVGAGQETQYF. CDR3 in DNA: TGTGCCAGCAGCTTAGTAGGAGCGGGGCAAGAGACCCAGTACTTC. The J gene is TRBJ2-5, the V gene TRBV7-9; 7 bases line up with TRBD2. The germline CDR1 and CDR2 sequences are SEHNR and FQNEAQ (reference sequence). The ends lost 1 base at V and 2 bases at J; junction bases unmatched: 4. The CDR3 loop spans 15 amino acids.

This chain links TRBV20-1 with TRBJ2-6; the D gene is possibly TRBD1 (6 bases). Germline-derived CDR1 and CDR2 are DFQATT and SNEGSKA (reference sequence). The CDR3 extends over 16 amino acids. Trimming left V 6 bases short and J 0 bases short, with 15 bases between. DNA of the CDR3: TGCAGTGCCCGCGTAGGGGGAACCTCTGGGGCCAACGTCCTGACTTTC. Translated: CSARVGGTSGANVLTF.

This clonotype is termed medium-sized. The chain has TRBV5-1 and TRBJ2-3; D gene uncertain. Trimming stripped 6 bases from V and 0 bases from J, with 14 bases between. There are 15 residues in the CDR3. Germline values: CDR1 SGHRS, CDR2 YFSETQ. CDR3 loop: CASKEYSSSTDTQYF. The CDR3 DNA follows: TGCGCCAGCAAGGAATACAGTTCTAGCACAGATACGCAGTATTTT.

This chain joins TRBV7-9 and TRBJ2-2; the match to TRBD2 covers 11 bases. The CDR3 totals 14 residues. Germline CDR1 SEHNR, CDR2 FQNEAQ (reference sequence). Losses at the gene ends were 6 bases for V and 4 bases for J; bases not matched to a gene: 1. Written as DNA, the CDR3 is TGTGCCAGCAGTAGCGGGGGGGCCACCGGGGAGCTGTTTTTT. Protein product: CASSSGGATGELFF.

The chain has TRBV19 and TRBJ2-2; unclear D gene. The CDR3 is 17 residues long. Germline V lookup: CDR1 LNHDA, CDR2 SQIVND (reference sequence). Trimming pared 1 base from V and 0 bases from J, leaving 12 bases between. CDR3 sequence reads: CASSIGTAFANTGELFF. The CDR3 DNA is TGTGCCAGTAGTATAGGCACGGCGTTCGCGAACACCGGGGAGCTGTTTTTT.